This paragraph covers one T cell receptor beta chain sequence. Its specificity is unknown. The table came from immunoSEQ multiplex PCR; TCRdb's copy has only in-frame clones and leaves some out. Of over 85,000 clones listed, approximately 90% are singletons. CDR3 length: 12 residues. Germline V gives CDR1 SNHLY, CDR2 FYNNEI. Trimming stripped 7 bases from V and 1 base from J, with 7 bases between. This record comes from a study of T cell responses to AZD1222 COVID-19 vaccine. General study points: At 160-218 and 743-854, vaccine-associated CD4 TCRs were dominant, and they spanned spike. Nearly half of spike-specific TCRs reportedly go after variant regions that carry no mutations. Clonal diversity may have been underestimated, and the donors were mostly white British, with more females than males. At baseline, just a handful of AZD1222 recipients tested seropositive.

This clonotype was sampled from an adult in good health. The sequences come from peripheral blood, collected on day 0 of AZD1222 vaccination. This chain links TRBV2 with TRBJ1-2; D not resolved. The CDR3 reads CASTQDNYGYTF. The CDR3 DNA sequence: TGTGCCAGCACTCAGGATAACTATGGCTACACCTTC.